This TCR beta chain stems from a study of cytomegalovirus exposure and HLA in healthy donors. Use of 60 Vbeta and 13 Jbeta primers characterized the PCR. Assay used: immunoSEQ multiplex PCR; TCRdb lists only in-frame clones, some missing. The table shows 150,000 to 170,000 clones, with around 79% occurring only once. CDR1 LNHNV and CDR2 YYDKDF come from the germline V gene (reference sequence). The CDR3 runs 17 residues. V was cut by 0 bases and J by 2 bases, with 14 bases left in between. The sequenced material came from PBMCs. The chain uses TRBV15 and TRBJ1-5, with D possibly matching TRBD1 (5 bases). The receptor was derived from a man in his thirties or forties in good health and CMV-seropositive. The CDR3 reads CATSREQGAEGNQPQHF. The DNA for the CDR3 is TGTGCCACCAGCAGAGAGCAAGGGGCAGAAGGCAATCAGCCCCAGCATTTT.